The 30 T cell receptor beta chains in this list originate from one sample, sequenced in a study of shared T cell receptors in the human thymus. The table came from immunoSEQ multiplex PCR; TCRdb's copy has only in-frame clones and leaves some out. The repertoire includes 65,000 to 70,000 clones, about 95% of them detected once, and roughly 0.033% sits in the top ten. The sample comprised thymocytes. Source of these receptors: a human donor.

This sequence joins TRBV7-8 and TRBJ1-6; the match to TRBD1 covers 7 bases. The CDR3 is made up of 17 amino acids. Germline V gene lookup returns CDR1 SGHVS and CDR2 FQNEAQ. V shed 2 bases and J 0 bases; nucleotides not matched to a gene: 4. Written as DNA, the CDR3 is TGTGCCAGCAGCTTAAGGGGGCCAACCTCCTATAATTCACCCCTCCACTTT. Its translation is CASSLRGPTSYNSPLHF.

In this sample, this clone turned up once. The chain employs TRBV19 and TRBJ1-3, with TRBD1 as a possible D gene (5 bases). Germline-derived CDR1 and CDR2 are LNHDA and SQIVND (reference sequence). There are 16 residues in the CDR3. Trimming left V 3 bases short and J 1 base short, with 13 bases between. For the CDR3, the DNA is TGTGCCAGTAGTATTCGGGGGGAAGGGTCTGGAAACACCATATATTTT. Amino acid sequence: CASSIRGEGSGNTIYF.

The rearrangement uses TRBV11-1 and TRBJ2-1, with D perhaps TRBD1 (5 bases). The CDR3 covers 17 residues. Germline V gene data show CDR1 as SGHAT and CDR2 as FQDESV (reference sequence). The germline V and J ends were trimmed by 5 bases and 2 bases, with 19 bases remaining between them. CDR3: CASSPPPAGLPYNEQFF. The CDR3 DNA reads as TGTGCCAGCAGCCCTCCCCCTGCAGGGCTACCCTACAATGAGCAGTTCTTC.

This chain links TRBV4-3 with TRBJ2-5; weak D call: TRBD2 (5 bases). There are 16 residues in the CDR3. Germline V gene lookup returns CDR1 LGHNA and CDR2 YSLEER. The V end was cut by 0 bases, the J end by 0 bases, with 11 bases between. Here the CDR3 reads CASSQEPWGDQETQYF. The CDR3 DNA reads as TGCGCCAGCAGCCAAGAACCGTGGGGAGACCAAGAGACCCAGTACTTC.

This chain uses TRBV4-3 with TRBJ1-4, with 7 bases fitting TRBD1. Germline V lookup: CDR1 LGHNA, CDR2 YSLEER. The CDR3 is 14 residues long. V trimming: 0 bases; J trimming: 8 bases; junction bases outside the gene matches: 3. CDR3 amino acids: CASSQEGGGEKLFF. The CDR3 coding sequence is TGCGCCAGCAGCCAAGAAGGGGGCGGCGAAAAACTGTTTTTT.

Comment on this clone: One end of the junction varies from germline; a read error may be responsible. The chain employs TRBV2 and TRBJ1-2, with 7 bases identical to TRBD1. This CDR3 spans 9 amino acids. CDR1 and CDR2 (germline): SNHLY, FYNNEI. DNA of the CDR3: TGTGCCAGCAAGAGACAGGGCCCCTTC. Its protein product is CASKRQGPF.

The chain links TRBV7-3 to TRBJ2-5, with TRBD1 matching 7 bases. This CDR3 has 18 residues. V trimming: 4 bases; J trimming: 3 bases; junction bases outside the gene matches: 17. Germline V gene sequence: CDR1 SGHTA, CDR2 FQGTGA. This chain's CDR3 is CASSSRVSPGQHEETQYF. The CDR3, as DNA: TGTGCCAGCAGCTCACGCGTAAGCCCGGGACAGCATGAAGAGACCCAGTACTTC. The full variable domain, with the rest looked up from reference TRBV7-3 and TRBJ2-5, is GAGVSQTPSNKVTEKGKYVELRCDPISGHTALYWYRQSLGQGPEFLIYFQGTGAADDSGLPNDRFFAVRPEGSVSTLKIQRTERGDSAVYLCASSSRVSPGQHEETQYFGPGTRLLVL.

The chain carries TRBV7-2 and TRBJ2-1; TRBD2 aligns across 9 bases. The CDR3 has 15 amino acids. CDR1 is SGHTA, CDR2 FQGNSA, per germline. V gave up 2 bases and J gave up 8 bases; unmatched junction bases: 7. The CDR3 region is CASSLRGGGSDEQFF. The CDR3 nucleotides read TGTGCCAGCAGCTTACGCGGGGGGGGCTCGGATGAGCAGTTCTTC.

The J gene is TRBJ1-6, the V gene TRBV7-2; TRBD1 agrees at 9 bases. CDR1 is SGHTA, CDR2 FQGNSA, per germline. The CDR3 is 14 residues long. V lost 6 bases, J lost 9 bases, and 6 bases stayed unmatched. The CDR3 DNA reads as TGTGCCAGCAGATCGGGACAGGGAGGTTCACCCCTCCACTTT. Protein: CASRSGQGGSPLHF.

The gene calls are TRBV11-3 and TRBJ2-7; 9 bases fit TRBD1. The germline gives CDR1 SGHNT, CDR2 YENEEA. The trim removed 4 bases at V and 3 bases at J, leaving 4 bases unmatched. This CDR3 contains 14 residues. The CDR3 loop is CASSSGQGRYEQYF. CDR3 nucleotide sequence: TGTGCCAGCAGCTCGGGACAGGGACGCTACGAGCAGTACTTC.

The rearrangement joins TRBV5-6 to TRBJ2-1; 11 bases are a match to TRBD1. CDR1 and CDR2 (germline): SGHDT, YYEEEE. CDR3 size: 18 residues. V lost 3 bases, J lost 9 bases, and 17 bases stayed unmatched. The CDR3 DNA is TGTGCCAGCAGCTCCAATGGTCCGGACAGGGGGCGAAACAGTGAGCAGTTCTTC. Protein product: CASSSNGPDRGRNSEQFF.

The chain has TRBV5-1 and TRBJ2-5; no firm D call. The V end was cut by 2 bases, the J end by 1 base, with 6 bases between. The CDR3 spans 13 residues. From germline, CDR1 is SGHRS and CDR2 YFSETQ. CDR3 in amino acids: CASSFKVQETQYF. CDR3 DNA: TGCGCCAGCAGCTTTAAGGTCCAAGAGACCCAGTACTTC. Filled out from reference TRBV5-1 and TRBJ2-5, the complete variable domain reads KAGVTQTPRYLIKTRGQQVTLSCSPISGHRSVSWYQQTPGQGLQFLFEYFSETQRNKGNFPGRFSGRQFSNSRSEMNVSTLELGDSALYLCASSFKVQETQYFGPGTRLLVL.

CDR3 region: CASREDRDRGQPQHF. For the CDR3, the DNA is TGTGCCAGCAGAGAGGACCGGGACAGGGGTCAGCCCCAGCATTTT. This chain connects TRBV27 to TRBJ1-5; 10 positions agree with TRBD1. V shed 6 bases and J 6 bases; nucleotides not matched to a gene: 8. Germline-derived CDR1 and CDR2 are MNHEY and SMNVEV (reference sequence). The CDR3 is made up of 15 amino acids.

The chain links TRBV5-1 to TRBJ2-6; maybe TRBD2 (5 bases). The germline V gene has CDR1 SGHRS and CDR2 YFSETQ. The CDR3 has 18 amino acids. Trimming stripped 6 bases from V and 2 bases from J, with 21 bases between. The CDR3 nucleotides are TGCGCCAGCAACTCCAGAGGGCAGGCCAAACCTGGGGCCAACGTCCTGACTTTC. It specifies CASNSRGQAKPGANVLTF.

This rearrangement joins TRBV19 to TRBJ1-3, with 11 bases fitting TRBD1. The CDR3 contains 13 residues. J gave up 8 bases and V 9 bases, and 6 bases lay outside the gene matches. The V gene's germline CDR1 is LNHDA and CDR2 SQIVND (reference sequence). This CDR3 is CASKGQGVHTIYF. The CDR3 DNA is TGTGCCAGCAAGGGACAGGGGGTCCACACCATATATTTT.

This chain joins TRBV7-2 and TRBJ2-5, with D unresolved. This CDR3 is 14 amino acids long. Trimming pared 5 bases from V and 6 bases from J, leaving 16 bases between. Germline CDR1 is SGHTA and CDR2 is FQGNSA. CDR3 coding DNA: TGTGCCAGCAGCCCCCGCCCAAAATTAAAGACCCAGTACTTC. Its protein is CASSPRPKLKTQYF.

This clone was seen just once. The chain links TRBV30 to TRBJ1-1; D is undetermined. The V gene lost 2 bases and the J gene lost 3 bases, with 10 bases spanning the gap. CDR1 and CDR2 (germline): GTSNPN, SVGIG (reference sequence). This CDR3 is 13 amino acids long. In nucleotides, the CDR3 is TGTGCCTGGAGTCGCCCTGTCTACACTGAAGCTTTCTTT. Translation: CAWSRPVYTEAFF.

The rearrangement joins TRBV10-3 to TRBJ1-2, with a tentative D call TRBD1 (5 bases). Trimming shortened V by 9 bases and J by 6 bases, and 23 bases separated the two germline ends. CDR1 is ENHRY, CDR2 SYGVKD, per germline. This CDR3 contains 15 residues. CDR3 nucleotides: TGTGCCATTCGACGCCAAGAACTCGGGGGGAATGGCTACACCTTC. The encoded protein is CAIRRQELGGNGYTF.

This chain connects TRBV4-1 to TRBJ2-7; D gene ambiguous. Trimming left V 0 bases short and J 4 bases short, with 19 bases between. The CDR3 is 17 amino acids. The V gene's germline CDR1 is MGHRA and CDR2 YSYEKL. The CDR3 protein is CASSQEVPKDPPYEQYF. The CDR3 region has the DNA TGCGCCAGCAGCCAAGAGGTCCCGAAGGACCCGCCATACGAGCAGTACTTC.

The V call is TRBV9, the J call TRBJ2-7, with 8 bases identical to TRBD1. The CDR3 is 16 amino acids. V was clipped by 3 bases and J by 1 base; unmatched bases: 9. The germline gives CDR1 SGDLS, CDR2 YYNGEE. This chain's CDR3 is CASSAEFQGASYEQYF. CDR3 sequence (DNA): TGTGCCAGCAGCGCCGAATTCCAGGGGGCGTCCTACGAGCAGTACTTC. The complete variable domain, with remaining parts taken from reference TRBV9 and TRBJ2-7, reads DSGVTQTPKHLITATGQRVTLRCSPRSGDLSVYWYQQSLDQGLQFLIQYYNGEERAKGNILERFSAQQFPDLHSELNLSSLELGDSALYFCASSAEFQGASYEQYFGPGTRLTVT.

The genes are TRBV10-1 and TRBJ1-5, with TRBD1 as a possible D gene (6 bases). Per germline, CDR1 WNHNN and CDR2 SYGVQD (reference sequence). V was pared by 3 bases and J by 4 bases, with 16 bases between. The CDR3 consists of 16 residues. CDR3 amino acids: CASSDPDRILNQPQHF. CDR3 coding DNA: TGCGCCAGCAGTGACCCAGACAGGATTTTGAATCAGCCCCAGCATTTT.

The V call is TRBV19, the J call TRBJ1-4; 9 bases align to TRBD1. The CDR3 consists of 16 residues. Unmatched junction bases numbered 9, after V lost 5 bases and J lost 5 bases. Germline-derived CDR1 and CDR2 are LNHDA and SQIVND (reference sequence). The CDR3 sequence: CASSWAGQGKNEKLFF. DNA of the CDR3: TGTGCCAGTAGTTGGGCCGGACAGGGGAAGAATGAAAAACTGTTTTTT.

The gene calls are TRBV4-3 and TRBJ1-2; D remains ambiguous. The germline CDR1 and CDR2 sequences are LGHNA and YSLEER. The CDR3 loop spans 17 amino acids. Trimming shortened V by 0 bases and J by 3 bases, and 17 bases separated the two germline ends. The CDR3 protein is CASSQEMDGSLDYGYTF. CDR3 DNA: TGCGCCAGCAGCCAAGAGATGGACGGTTCTTTGGACTATGGCTACACCTTC.

This clone was observed a few times. The genes are TRBV15 and TRBJ1-2, with TRBD1 matching 7 bases. The CDR3 has 17 residues. Germline V CDR1 and CDR2: LNHNV, YYDKDF (reference sequence). V was clipped by 3 bases and J by 4 bases; unmatched bases: 14. The CDR3 region has the DNA TGTGCCACCAGCAGCTCAGGGGGACTCCATGGGGTCTATGGCTACACCTTC. Translating gives CATSSSGGLHGVYGYTF.

This clone was observed a few times. The CDR3 nucleotides are TGCAGTGCTGCGAGACACGCCCCGGCTTTCTTT. It is translated as CSAARHAPAFF. The rearrangement uses TRBV20-1 and TRBJ1-1; D unclear. The germline V gene has CDR1 DFQATT and CDR2 SNEGSKA (reference sequence). Trimming shortened V by 5 bases and J by 11 bases, and 15 bases separated the two germline ends. The CDR3 length is 11 residues.

The V call is TRBV5-4, the J call TRBJ2-7, with 9 bases identical to TRBD2. J lost 3 bases, V lost 4 bases, and 14 bases had no gene match. The CDR3 is made up of 17 amino acids. Germline assignment: CDR1 SGHNT and CDR2 YYREEE (reference sequence). The CDR3 sequence: CASSLGASGGTYYEQYF. CDR3 nucleotides: TGTGCCAGCAGCCTTGGGGCGAGCGGGGGGACTTACTACGAGCAGTACTTC.

This rearrangement joins TRBV7-3 to TRBJ2-7; D remains unclear. Per germline, CDR1 SGHTA and CDR2 FQGTGA. The CDR3 extends over 13 amino acids. The ends were cut back, 5 bases at V and 6 bases at J, with 14 bases in the middle. The CDR3 DNA reads as TGTGCCAGCAGCCCCCATTTGGACGCCGAGCAGTACTTC. Translating it yields CASSPHLDAEQYF.

The chain uses TRBV7-3 and TRBJ1-1; D gene unclear. Germline-derived CDR1 and CDR2 are SGHTA and FQGTGA. V was shortened by 1 base and J by 8 bases, with 11 bases between the two germline ends. This CDR3 is built from 13 residues. For the CDR3, the DNA is TGTGCCAGCAGCTTAATATACGGGTCGGAAGCTTTCTTT. Translated: CASSLIYGSEAFF.

The V gene is TRBV4-3, the J gene TRBJ2-3; D not certain. The V end was cut by 1 base, the J end by 1 base, with 3 bases between. Germline V gene sequence: CDR1 LGHNA, CDR2 YSLEER. The CDR3 extends over 13 amino acids. The CDR3 nucleotides are TGCGCCAGCAGCCAAGTCGGCACAGATACGCAGTATTTT. Protein product: CASSQVGTDTQYF.

CDR3 region: CASSLKPDRMENSPLHF. DNA for the CDR3: TGCGCCAGCAGCTTGAAGCCAGACAGGATGGAGAATTCACCCCTCCACTTT. The rearrangement uses TRBV5-1 and TRBJ1-6, with a weak D call TRBD1 (6 bases). Germline CDR1 is SGHRS and CDR2 is YFSETQ. V was clipped by 1 base and J by 7 bases, with 18 bases between them. The CDR3 is made up of 17 amino acids.